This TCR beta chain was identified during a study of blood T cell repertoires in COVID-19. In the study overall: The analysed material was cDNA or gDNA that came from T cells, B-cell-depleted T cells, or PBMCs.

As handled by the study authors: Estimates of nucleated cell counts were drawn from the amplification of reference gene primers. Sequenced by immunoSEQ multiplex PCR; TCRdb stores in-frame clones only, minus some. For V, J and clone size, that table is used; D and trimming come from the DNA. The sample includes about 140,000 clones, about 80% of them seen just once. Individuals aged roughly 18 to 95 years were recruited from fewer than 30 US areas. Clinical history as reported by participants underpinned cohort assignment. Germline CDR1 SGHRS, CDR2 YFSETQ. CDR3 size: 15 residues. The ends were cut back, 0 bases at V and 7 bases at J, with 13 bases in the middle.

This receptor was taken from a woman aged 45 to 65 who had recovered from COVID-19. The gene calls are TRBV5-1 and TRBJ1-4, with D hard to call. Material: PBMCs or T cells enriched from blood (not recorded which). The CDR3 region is CASSLAGRVGEKLFF. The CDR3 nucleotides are TGCGCCAGCAGCTTGGCTGGGCGAGTCGGTGAAAAACTGTTTTTT.